The clone carrying this T cell receptor beta chain has a count of ten or more. The target antigen is unknown. The CDR3 has 15 amino acids. V shed 0 bases, J shed 9 bases, and the junction held 9 bases outside the gene matches. The germline CDR1 and CDR2 sequences are DFQATT and SNEGSKA (reference sequence). TCRdb reanalysed the 5' RACE reads using MiXCR and keeps one entry per CDR3 protein. Of 160,000 or so distinct CDR3 sequences listed, around 7% are singletons. This sample is drawn from a study of T cells after yellow fever vaccination. Whole-study results and caveats: Subsequent booster samples again held most clones from primary vaccination (nearly 98% CD4, about 85% CD8). A small share of clonotypes appeared in both CD4 and CD8 compartments.

Sample: CD4+ T cells sorted from PBMCs, taken about 5 days after the first yellow fever vaccination. The source of this sequence is a man aged 18 to 29 who received the YFV17D yellow fever vaccine. This chain joins TRBV20-1 and TRBJ2-1, with TRBD2 matching over 9 bases. The CDR3 coding sequence is TGCAGTGCTAGAGATCAGGGACTAGCAGGTGTTGAGCAGTTCTTC. Amino acid sequence: CSARDQGLAGVEQFF.